The T cell receptor beta chain described here comes from a study of blood T cell repertoires in COVID-19. Repertoires were generated with immunoSEQ multiplex PCR, while TCRdb's copy carries only in-frame clones and drops some. The sample has some 74,000 clones; around 80% are singletons. The source of this sequence is a human donor in a cohort sampled during active COVID-19. Specimen: peripheral blood.

The CDR3 is CASSLVNSGANVLTF. CDR3 DNA sequence: TGCGCCAGCAGCTTGGTCAACTCTGGGGCCAACGTCCTGACTTTC. The chain is built from TRBV5-1 and TRBJ2-6; no clear D. Germline V gene lookup returns CDR1 SGHRS and CDR2 YFSETQ. The ends were cut back, 0 bases at V and 0 bases at J, with 4 bases in the middle. This CDR3 contains 15 residues.